This T cell receptor beta chain was sequenced in a study of T cell repertoires in cytomegalovirus infection. Of note for this clonotype: Its antigen is still unknown.

This CDR3 region has 15 residues. The junction had 6 bases not matched to a gene; V was cut back by 1 base and J by 7 bases. TCRdb redid the calling of the reads with MiXCR, one entry per CDR3 protein. In the table there are around 120,000 distinct CDR3 sequences, roughly 41% of which are singletons. The rearrangement uses TRBV12-3 or TRBV12-4 and TRBJ2-1; the match to TRBD2 covers 8 bases. The TCR sequence derives from a human donor in good health (CMV status not recorded). Some clones in this sample may be carry-over from other donors' samples. Sequenced material: CD8+ T cells from cultured PBMCs, taken from culture after CMV antigen stimulation. CDR3 residues: CASSLVVAGLNEQFF. In DNA form, the CDR3 reads TGTGCCAGCAGTTTAGTGGTAGCGGGGTTAAATGAGCAGTTCTTC.